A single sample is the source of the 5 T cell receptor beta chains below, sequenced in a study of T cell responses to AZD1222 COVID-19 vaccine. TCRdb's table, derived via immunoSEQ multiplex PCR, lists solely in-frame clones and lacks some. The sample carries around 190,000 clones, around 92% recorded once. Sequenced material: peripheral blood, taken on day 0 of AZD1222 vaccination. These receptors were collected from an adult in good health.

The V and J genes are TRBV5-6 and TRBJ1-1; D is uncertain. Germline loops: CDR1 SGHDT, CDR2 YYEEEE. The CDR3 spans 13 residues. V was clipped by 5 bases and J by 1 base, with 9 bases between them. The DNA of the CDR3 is TGTGCCAGCAGTTACGACGGGAACACTGAAGCTTTCTTT. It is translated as CASSYDGNTEAFF. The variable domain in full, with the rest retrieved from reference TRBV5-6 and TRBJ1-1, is DAGVTQSPTHLIKTRGQQVTLRCSPKSGHDTVSWYQQALGQGPQFIFQYYEEEERQRGNFPDRFSGHQFPNYSSELNVNALLLGDSALYLCASSYDGNTEAFFGQGTRLTVV.

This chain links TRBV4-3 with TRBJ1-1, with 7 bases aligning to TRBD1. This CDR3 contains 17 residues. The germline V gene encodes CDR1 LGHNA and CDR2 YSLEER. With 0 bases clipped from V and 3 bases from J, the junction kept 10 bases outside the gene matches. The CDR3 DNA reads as TGCGCCAGCAGCCAAGAGATCCTCGGGACAGCTTACACTGAAGCTTTCTTT. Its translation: CASSQEILGTAYTEAFF.

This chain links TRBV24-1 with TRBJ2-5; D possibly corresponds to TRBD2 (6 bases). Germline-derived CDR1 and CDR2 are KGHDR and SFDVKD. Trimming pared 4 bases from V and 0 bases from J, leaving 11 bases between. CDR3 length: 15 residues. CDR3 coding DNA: TGTGCCACCAGTGAGGGAGGCTACGACCAAGAGACCCAGTACTTC. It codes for CATSEGGYDQETQYF.

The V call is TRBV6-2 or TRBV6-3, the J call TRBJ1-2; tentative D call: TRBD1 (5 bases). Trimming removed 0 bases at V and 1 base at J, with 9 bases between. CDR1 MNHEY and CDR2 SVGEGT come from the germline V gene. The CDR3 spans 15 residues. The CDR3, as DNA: TGTGCCAGCAGTTACTCGGGGCAGATTAACTATGGCTACACCTTC. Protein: CASSYSGQINYGYTF.

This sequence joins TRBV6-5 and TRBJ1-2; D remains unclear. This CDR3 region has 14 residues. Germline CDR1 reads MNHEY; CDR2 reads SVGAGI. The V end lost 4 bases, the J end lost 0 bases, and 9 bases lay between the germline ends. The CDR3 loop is CASSFRPANYGYTF. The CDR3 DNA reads TGTGCCAGCAGTTTTCGACCCGCTAACTATGGCTACACCTTC.